This TCR beta chain was captured in a study of blood T cell repertoires in COVID-19. Study summary: The United States, Italy and Spain were the sources of the acute and convalescent COVID-19 samples.

Produced via immunoSEQ multiplex PCR; TCRdb's table is partial and in-frame only. The sample carries 350,000 to 450,000 clones, 85% recorded once. V dropped 9 bases and J dropped 5; count of bases not matched to a gene: 12. The CDR3 consists of 15 residues. The V gene's germline CDR1 is LNHDA and CDR2 SQIVND (reference sequence). The V and J genes are TRBV19 and TRBJ1-5, with 8 bases fitting TRBD1. This receptor was obtained from a woman under 30 with acute or convalescent COVID-19. Sequencing was performed on peripheral blood. As DNA, the CDR3 is TGTGCCAGCACAGGGGGGAGATGGGAAGATCAGCCCCAGCATTTT. It specifies CASTGGRWEDQPQHF.